Below, 21 T cell receptor beta chains from the same sample are listed, as sequenced in a study of neurological immune-mediated disorders. TCRdb recomputed calls from the 5' RACE reads with MiXCR, one row per CDR3 protein. The top ten hold over 2% of the sample, which has around 25,000 distinct CDR3 sequences, 2% to 2.5% seen once. Sequenced: PBMCs. The receptors originated from a woman between 50 and 59 years old with multiple sclerosis.

There are many counts of this clonotype. The genes are TRBV5-1 and TRBJ2-1; TRBD2 agrees at 15 bases. The CDR3 is 16 residues long. In germline, CDR1 is SGHRS, CDR2 YFSETQ. With V trimmed by 0 bases and J by 8 bases, 3 bases remained unmatched. The CDR3: CASSLAGTSGGYEQFF. CDR3 nucleotide sequence: TGCGCCAGCAGCTTGGCCGGGACTAGCGGGGGGTATGAGCAGTTCTTC.

In its sample, this clonotype was seen many times. The rearrangement uses TRBV9 and TRBJ2-6, with no clear D. There are 14 residues in the CDR3. Trimming took off 6 bases at V and 4 bases at J, with 11 bases between the two ends. The germline gives CDR1 SGDLS, CDR2 YYNGEE. CDR3 coding DNA: TGTGCCAGCACCTCCCTCCTAGGGGCCAACGTCCTGACTTTC. Translated: CASTSLLGANVLTF.

This clonotype occurred many times. The chain combines TRBV20-1 with TRBJ2-5, with D perhaps given as TRBD1 or TRBD2 (5 bases each). Per germline, CDR1 DFQATT and CDR2 SNEGSKA (reference sequence). The CDR3 spans 14 residues. The V and J ends lost 0 bases and 5 bases respectively, with 13 bases between them. The CDR3 region has the DNA TGCAGTGCTAGAGATTACTTGGGACGGGAGACCCAGTACTTC. Residues: CSARDYLGRETQYF.

The chain is built from TRBV4-1 and TRBJ2-4; 9 nucleotides match TRBD2. The CDR3 covers 17 residues. The germline V gene encodes CDR1 MGHRA and CDR2 YSYEKL. J was trimmed by 0 bases and V by 4 bases; bases with no gene match: 7. Here the CDR3 reads CASSPRTSEIAKNIQYF. CDR3 coding DNA: TGCGCCAGCAGCCCCAGGACTAGCGAGATAGCCAAAAACATTCAGTACTTC.

This chain links TRBV10-3 with TRBJ2-4, with D uncertain. The CDR3 sequence is 15 residues long. Germline lookup yields CDR1 ENHRY and CDR2 SYGVKD. V shed 6 bases and J shed 7 bases, with 19 bases lying between them. CDR3 coding DNA: TGTGCCATCAGCAGAAGTGTTCTAGGAGAGAACATTCAGTACTTC. This codes for CAISRSVLGENIQYF.

The sample holds a few counts of this clonotype. The chain recombines TRBV7-2 with TRBJ1-2; no reliable D call. CDR3 length equals 11 residues. V lost 5 bases and J lost 7, with 8 bases in between. In germline, CDR1 is SGHTA, CDR2 FQGNSA. CDR3 DNA sequence: TGTGCCAGCAGCCGGTGGATTGGCTACACCTTC. Translating it yields CASSRWIGYTF. Complete variable domain (other parts from reference TRBV7-2 and TRBJ1-2): GAGVSQSPSNKVTEKGKDVELRCDPISGHTALYWYRQSLGQGLEFLIYFQGNSAPDKSGLPSDRFSAERTGGSVSTLTIQRTQQEDSAVYLCASSRWIGYTFGSGTRLTVV.

This clonotype was seen repeatedly, ten times or more. The rearrangement uses TRBV24-1 and TRBJ1-1; D ambiguous. The V and J ends lost 5 bases and 1 base respectively, with 4 bases between them. The length of the CDR3 is 12 residues. Germline CDR1 is KGHDR and CDR2 is SFDVKD. The CDR3 DNA follows: TGTGCCACCAGTGGGACGAACACTGAAGCTTTCTTT. Amino acid sequence: CATSGTNTEAFF.

The V call is TRBV29-1, the J call TRBJ1-2, with no clear D. The ends were cut back, 4 bases at V and 2 bases at J, with 5 bases in the middle. Germline CDR1 reads SQVTM; CDR2 reads ANQGSEA. The CDR3 length is 11 residues. Here the CDR3 DNA reads TGCAGCGTTGGAGAGAACTATGGCTACACCTTC. The encoded protein is CSVGENYGYTF.

This clonotype was observed many times. This rearrangement joins TRBV29-1 to TRBJ1-2; 7 positions match TRBD1. Trimming removed 4 bases from V and 6 bases from J; junction bases left unmatched: 2. The CDR3 loop spans 11 amino acids. Germline values: CDR1 SQVTM, CDR2 ANQGSEA. In nucleotides, the CDR3 is TGCAGCGTTGTAGGGGGCCATGGCTACACCTTC. Its translation is CSVVGGHGYTF.

This clonotype was counted ten times or more. V usage is TRBV18 and J usage is TRBJ2-1; 10 bases map to TRBD1. This CDR3 is built from 17 residues. The germline CDR1 and CDR2 sequences are KGHSH and LQKENI. V lost 3 bases and J lost 6; bases outside the gene matches: 11. The CDR3 spells CASSPRKRQGAGNEQFF. In nucleotides, the CDR3 is TGTGCCAGCTCACCCAGGAAAAGACAGGGGGCAGGCAATGAGCAGTTCTTC.

The gene calls are TRBV6-6 and TRBJ2-7, with a possible D match to TRBD1 (6 bases). Trimming removed 2 bases at V and 3 bases at J, with 8 bases between. The CDR3 is made up of 13 amino acids. The germline CDR1 and CDR2 sequences are MNHNY and SVGAGI (reference sequence). CDR3 protein: CASSYTDSYEQYF. DNA for the CDR3: TGTGCCAGCAGTTACACGGACAGCTACGAGCAGTACTTC.

The sample holds many counts of this clonotype. The chain links TRBV20-1 to TRBJ2-3, with TRBD2 matching over 8 bases. Trimming at V came to 3 bases and at J to 5 bases, leaving 10 bases not matched to a gene. CDR3 length: 15 residues. CDR1 is DFQATT, CDR2 SNEGSKA, per germline (reference sequence). CDR3 in DNA: TGCAGTGCTAGGGGCCAAGCGGGAGCTAGAGATACGCAGTATTTT. The encoded protein is CSARGQAGARDTQYF.

This clonotype was recorded at least ten times. V and J are TRBV7-3 and TRBJ1-1, with unresolved D. This CDR3 spans 14 amino acids. V was shortened by 2 bases and J by 1 base, with 8 bases between the two germline ends. The germline V gene has CDR1 SGHTA and CDR2 FQGTGA. This CDR3 is CASSLGEANTEAFF. In nucleotides, the CDR3 is TGTGCCAGCAGCTTAGGGGAAGCGAACACTGAAGCTTTCTTT.

This clonotype was detected ten times or more. This sequence joins TRBV10-2 and TRBJ2-7; 8 bases fit TRBD2. This CDR3 is built from 11 residues. Germline V gene sequence: CDR1 WSHSY, CDR2 SAAADI. V lost 6 bases and J lost 13; bases outside the gene matches: 8. The CDR3: CASREPAGAYF. The CDR3 DNA is TGCGCCAGCAGGGAGCCAGCGGGAGCCTACTTC.

This clonotype was seen repeatedly, ten times or more. CDR3 nucleotide sequence: TGCAGTGCTAGGTCCAGCGGGAGTGGGGAGACCCAGTACTTC. Translated, it gives CSARSSGSGETQYF. The chain has TRBV20-1 and TRBJ2-5; 8 bases match TRBD2. J lost 5 bases, V lost 3 bases, and 8 bases had no gene match. This CDR3 has 14 residues. CDR1 is DFQATT, CDR2 SNEGSKA, per germline (reference sequence).

This clonotype was recorded many times. This chain joins TRBV7-6 and TRBJ2-7, with D tentatively TRBD1 or TRBD2 (5 bases each). V lost 3 bases and J 6 bases, leaving 9 bases between the germline ends. The germline V gene encodes CDR1 SGHVS and CDR2 FNYEAQ. CDR3 length equals 12 residues. The CDR3 DNA follows: TGTGCCAGCAGCTTTTCAGGGACCGAGCAGTACTTC. Protein: CASSFSGTEQYF.

In this sample, this clonotype turned up many times. This chain uses TRBV7-3 with TRBJ2-5, with 7 bases identical to TRBD2. The V gene end was trimmed by 2 bases and the J gene end by 2 bases; junction bases not matched to a gene: 8. CDR1 is SGHTA and CDR2 is FQGTGA in the germline V gene. The CDR3 has 16 amino acids. CDR3 DNA sequence: TGTGCCAGCAGCTTATTCGGCCTAGCGGAACAAGAGACCCAGTACTTC. This sequence encodes CASSLFGLAEQETQYF.

This clonotype was counted at least ten times. At one end the junction does not follow the germline gene, possibly because of a read error. V gene TRBV7-9 combines with J gene TRBJ1-6; D gene unclear. In germline, CDR1 is SEHNR, CDR2 FQNEAQ (reference sequence). The CDR3 covers 9 residues. The CDR3 reads CASNNTLNF. CDR3 nucleotides: TGTGCCAGCAACAACACCCTCAACTTT.

This clonotype was counted between two and nine times. The rearrangement uses TRBV4-1 and TRBJ2-7; D call uncertain. CDR1 and CDR2 (germline): MGHRA, YSYEKL. With 0 bases removed from V and 0 bases from J, the gap between germline ends came to 12 bases. The CDR3 consists of 16 residues. Written as DNA, the CDR3 is TGCGCCAGCAGCCAAGAGCGGACCGCTAGCTCCTACGAGCAGTACTTC. It yields the protein CASSQERTASSYEQYF.

This clonotype was detected many times. This may arise from a read error, as a much more abundant clone is one base away. The chain carries TRBV29-1 and TRBJ2-1; 8 bases are a match to TRBD2. The CDR3 contains 13 residues. After removal of 6 bases from V and 5 bases from J, the junction contained 6 bases not matched to a gene. CDR1 and CDR2 (germline): SQVTM, ANQGSEA. The chain's CDR3 is CSVWTSKNNEQFF. The CDR3 bases are TGCAGCGTCTGGACTAGCAAAAACAATGAGCAGTTCTTC.

By share of the sample, this clonotype is medium-sized. J is TRBJ2-5 and V is TRBV20-1; no firm D call. The V and J ends lost 5 bases and 5 bases respectively, with 9 bases between them. The CDR3 has 11 amino acids. Germline V gives CDR1 DFQATT, CDR2 SNEGSKA (reference sequence). This chain's CDR3 is CSAGRVETQYF. CDR3 DNA: TGCAGTGCTGGCCGCGTGGAGACCCAGTACTTC.